One and the same sample provided the 26 T cell receptor beta chains below, sequenced in a study of T cell responses to AZD1222 COVID-19 vaccine (dated by TCRdb to the early 2020s). The intended sense of this specimen's time point label: baseline before first vaccination. The protocol used for the library was the immunoSEQ multiplex PCR assay. TCRdb limited this immuneACCESS table to in-frame rearrangements with V and J called. A share of clones is missing; checked studies link under half to unresolved V genes, and the rest is unexplained. The sample has about 150,000 clones on record, about 87% of them singletons. The ten top clones hold around 3% of the sample. Specimen: peripheral blood, collected on day 0 of AZD1222 vaccination. These receptors were taken from an adult in good health.

This sequence joins TRBV19 and TRBJ1-5; 7 bases agree with TRBD1. The V gene end was trimmed by 4 bases and the J gene end by 5 bases; junction bases not matched to a gene: 2. Germline values: CDR1 LNHDA, CDR2 SQIVND (reference sequence). This CDR3 is built from 13 residues. The CDR3 here is CASSKDRDQPQHF. The CDR3 bases are TGTGCCAGTAGTAAAGACAGGGATCAGCCCCAGCATTTT.

This sequence joins TRBV6-5 and TRBJ2-2, with D tentatively TRBD2 (5 bases). Germline assignment: CDR1 MNHEY and CDR2 SVGAGI. Deletions cut 6 bases from V and 7 bases from J, with 9 bases between. The CDR3 has 12 residues. CDR3 DNA sequence: TGTGCCAGCAGACTAGATTTCGGGGAGCTGTTTTTT. This sequence encodes CASRLDFGELFF.

This chain links TRBV6-5 with TRBJ1-1; a possible D gene is TRBD1 (5 bases). The V end lost 4 bases, the J end lost 1 base, and 10 bases lay between the germline ends. Per the germline V gene, CDR1 is MNHEY and CDR2 is SVGAGI. The CDR3 runs 14 residues. DNA of the CDR3: TGTGCCAGCAGTTTCAGGGAAGGGAACACTGAAGCTTTCTTT. Translating it yields CASSFREGNTEAFF.

The V gene is TRBV29-1, the J gene TRBJ1-2; D call uncertain. Germline values: CDR1 SQVTM, CDR2 ANQGSEA. V lost 0 bases, J lost 0 bases, and 5 bases lay in between. The CDR3 loop spans 13 amino acids. CDR3 residues: CSVEDKTNYGYTF. The CDR3, as DNA: TGCAGCGTTGAAGACAAAACTAACTATGGCTACACCTTC.

The chain links TRBV19 to TRBJ1-1; a weak D match, TRBD1 (6 bases). The V end was cut by 5 bases, the J end by 0 bases, with 10 bases between. The germline CDR1 and CDR2 sequences are LNHDA and SQIVND (reference sequence). CDR3 size: 14 residues. The CDR3 bases are TGTGCCAGTAGTTACAGGGAAGTGAACACTGAAGCTTTCTTT. Its protein product is CASSYREVNTEAFF. Supplemented by reference TRBV19 and TRBJ1-1, the full variable domain reads DGGITQSPKYLFRKEGQNVTLSCEQNLNHDAMYWYRQDPGQGLRLIYYSQIVNDFQKGDIAEGYSVSREKKESFPLTVTSAQKNPTAFYLCASSYREVNTEAFFGQGTRLTVV.

This clone was detected once. V gene TRBV6-1 combines with J gene TRBJ2-5, with a tentative D call TRBD1 (5 bases). V lost 2 bases and J 5 bases, leaving 18 bases between the germline ends. The CDR3 is 16 residues long. The germline V gene has CDR1 MNHNS and CDR2 SASEGT. CDR3 region: CASSELEVLPGETQYF. CDR3 coding DNA: TGTGCCAGCAGTGAACTTGAGGTCCTCCCAGGGGAGACCCAGTACTTC.

This chain links TRBV4-1 with TRBJ2-1, with no clear D. There are 16 residues in the CDR3. V was pared by 0 bases and J by 7 bases, with 16 bases between. The germline CDR1 and CDR2 sequences are MGHRA and YSYEKL. The CDR3 DNA follows: TGCGCCAGCAGCCAAGAGGTCAGCCTTAGGCAGAATGAGCAGTTCTTC. Amino acid sequence: CASSQEVSLRQNEQFF.

The V and J genes are TRBV18 and TRBJ1-1, with 7 bases that match TRBD1. The CDR3 runs 17 residues. Germline V gene data show CDR1 as KGHSH and CDR2 as LQKENI. With V trimmed by 4 bases and J by 1 base, 12 bases remained unmatched. CDR3 sequence: CASSLGQVGSANTEAFF. The DNA of the CDR3 is TGTGCCAGCTCACTTGGACAGGTGGGGTCGGCGAACACTGAAGCTTTCTTT.

This clone was recorded a few times. The chain recombines TRBV12-3 or TRBV12-4 with TRBJ1-1; D uncertain. There are 13 residues in the CDR3. Deletions cut 3 bases from V and 4 bases from J, with 9 bases between. The CDR3 DNA is TGTGCCAGCAGTTTCGCGGGAGGCACTGAAGCTTTCTTT. It encodes CASSFAGGTEAFF.

V gene TRBV5-1 combines with J gene TRBJ2-3; 8 bases align to TRBD1. Germline CDR1 is SGHRS and CDR2 is YFSETQ. The trim removed 4 bases at V and 4 bases at J, leaving 11 bases unmatched. The CDR3 has 16 amino acids. CDR3 bases: TGCGCCAGCAGCCCGAGGACAGGGTCGACTGCAGATACGCAGTATTTT. This gives the protein CASSPRTGSTADTQYF.

The chain employs TRBV7-9 and TRBJ2-5; D gene uncertain. The CDR3 consists of 14 residues. CDR1 is SEHNR and CDR2 is FQNEAQ in the germline V gene (reference sequence). Trimming shortened V by 2 bases and J by 5 bases, and 12 bases separated the two germline ends. The CDR3 reads CASSLRAVLETQYF. The CDR3 bases are TGTGCCAGCAGCTTACGGGCCGTTCTGGAGACCCAGTACTTC.

Only one count was recorded for this clone. The gene calls are TRBV4-3 and TRBJ1-3; 7 bases map to TRBD1. This CDR3 is 16 amino acids long. The germline V gene has CDR1 LGHNA and CDR2 YSLEER. After removal of 0 bases from V and 5 bases from J, the junction contained 7 bases not matched to a gene. The CDR3, as DNA: TGCGCCAGCAGCCAAGATTACAGGGGAGGGAGAAACACCATATATTTT. This translates into CASSQDYRGGRNTIYF.

V usage is TRBV5-5 and J usage is TRBJ1-6, with 8 nucleotides matching TRBD1. This CDR3 has 13 amino acids. V lost 4 bases, J lost 10 bases, and 4 bases stayed unmatched. CDR1 and CDR2 from the germline V gene are SGHKS and YYEKEE (reference sequence). The CDR3 DNA is TGTGCCAGCAGCCCCGACAGGGGCTCACCCCTCCACTTT. Protein: CASSPDRGSPLHF.

The rearrangement links TRBV6-6 to TRBJ2-5; perhaps TRBD1 as D (5 bases). The germline V gene has CDR1 MNHNY and CDR2 SVGAGI (reference sequence). The V gene lost 5 bases and the J gene lost 5 bases, with 12 bases spanning the gap. This CDR3 has 13 amino acids. CDR3 bases: TGTGCCAGCAGTCAACAGGTTACCGAGACCCAGTACTTC. Translated, it gives CASSQQVTETQYF.

This chain connects TRBV3-1 (or the pseudogene TRBV3-2) to TRBJ1-6; D is perhaps TRBD1 (5 bases). From germline, CDR1 is LGHDT and CDR2 YNNKEL (reference sequence). Trimming took 0 bases from V and 8 from J, leaving 14 bases between them. The CDR3 is made up of 16 amino acids. CDR3 bases: TGTGCCAGCAGCCAAGATAGCCAGGGAGGGTATTCACCCCTCCACTTT. It encodes CASSQDSQGGYSPLHF.

There are a few counts of this clone. V and J are TRBV7-9 and TRBJ1-2, with D perhaps TRBD1 (5 bases). The CDR3 spans 15 residues. Trimming shortened V by 5 bases and J by 7 bases, and 20 bases separated the two germline ends. CDR1 is SEHNR and CDR2 is FQNEAQ in the germline V gene (reference sequence). The CDR3 reads CASSATAQGSGGYTF. The CDR3 nucleotides read TGTGCCAGCAGCGCGACCGCTCAGGGATCGGGTGGCTACACCTTC.

The V call is TRBV7-2, the J call TRBJ2-7; D is perhaps TRBD1 (5 bases). From germline, CDR1 is SGHTA and CDR2 FQGNSA. This CDR3 comprises 16 residues. V gave up 5 bases and J gave up 6 bases, with 23 bases separating them. The CDR3 loop reads CASSPRQQGPLLEQYF. The CDR3 nucleotides read TGTGCCAGCAGCCCCCGTCAGCAGGGCCCTCTCCTCGAGCAGTACTTC.

CDR3 residues: CARGQGPYTEAFF. As DNA, the CDR3 is TGTGCCAGGGGACAGGGTCCGTACACTGAAGCTTTCTTT. The chain is built from TRBV19 and TRBJ1-1, with TRBD1 matching 9 bases. The V gene's germline CDR1 is LNHDA and CDR2 SQIVND (reference sequence). V lost 9 bases, J lost 3 bases, and 5 bases stayed unmatched. The CDR3 is made up of 13 amino acids.

In its sample, this clone was seen once. DNA of the CDR3: TGTGCCAGCAGCCAAGAGCTTCTAAGTCAGAGCTATGGCTACACCTTC. Encoded protein: CASSQELLSQSYGYTF. This rearrangement joins TRBV3-1 (or the pseudogene TRBV3-2) to TRBJ1-2, with D unresolved. The V end lost 0 bases, the J end lost 4 bases, and 15 bases lay between the germline ends. The germline gives CDR1 LGHDT, CDR2 YNNKEL (reference sequence). This CDR3 comprises 16 residues.

Here the CDR3 DNA reads TGTGCCACCAGCAGGGGGGGGACGGGAGAGACCCAGTACTTC. This codes for CATSRGGTGETQYF. This chain connects TRBV15 to TRBJ2-5; 7 bases match TRBD2. Trimming took 3 bases from V and 4 from J; bases not matched to a gene: 5. Germline loops: CDR1 LNHNV, CDR2 YYDKDF (reference sequence). This CDR3 has 14 amino acids.

This clone has only one observation. The chain employs TRBV7-9 and TRBJ2-1, with 7 positions matching TRBD2. Trimming removed 5 bases from V and 1 base from J; junction bases left unmatched: 2. From germline, CDR1 is SEHNR and CDR2 FQNEAQ (reference sequence). This CDR3 region has 14 residues. The CDR3 DNA reads TGTGCCAGCAGCCGGGGAGGGTCCTACAATGAGCAGTTCTTC. It encodes CASSRGGSYNEQFF.

The genes are TRBV10-3 and TRBJ1-4; D remains unclear. The CDR3 has 13 amino acids. V was pared by 3 bases and J by 4 bases, with 6 bases between. Germline CDR1 reads ENHRY; CDR2 reads SYGVKD. CDR3 amino acids: CAISDGVNEKLFF. The DNA for the CDR3 is TGTGCCATCAGTGATGGGGTTAATGAAAAACTGTTTTTT.

This chain links TRBV11-2 with TRBJ2-7; D uncertain. The germline V and J ends were trimmed by 5 bases and 3 bases, with 14 bases remaining between them. Germline V gene sequence: CDR1 SGHAT, CDR2 FQNNGV. The CDR3 loop spans 14 amino acids. The CDR3 spells CASSTTLRLYEQYF. Written as DNA, the CDR3 is TGTGCCAGCAGCACGACCCTCCGGCTCTACGAGCAGTACTTC.

This chain joins TRBV20-1 and TRBJ2-1; D gene ambiguous. The CDR3 consists of 11 residues. V was cut by 6 bases and J by 5 bases, with 8 bases left in between. Germline CDR1 DFQATT, CDR2 SNEGSKA (reference sequence). The CDR3 here is CSAMVNNEQFF. CDR3 sequence (DNA): TGCAGTGCCATGGTAAACAATGAGCAGTTCTTC.

The V and J genes are TRBV5-4 and TRBJ2-7, with D perhaps matching TRBD2 (5 bases). There are 16 residues in the CDR3. Between the trimmed V and J ends, which lost 3 bases and 3 bases, there was a span of 19 bases. CDR1 is SGHNT, CDR2 YYREEE, per germline (reference sequence). CDR3 nucleotide sequence: TGTGCCAGCAGCTCTTCCCTTCTCGGGGAACGCTACGAGCAGTACTTC. It encodes CASSSSLLGERYEQYF.

This chain joins TRBV19 and TRBJ1-1, with D possibly TRBD1 on 6 matching bases. Looked up from germline, CDR1 is LNHDA and CDR2 is SQIVND (reference sequence). V was clipped by 5 bases and J by 3 bases, with 10 bases between them. This CDR3 has 13 residues. The CDR3 loop is CASSLAGDTEAFF. DNA of the CDR3: TGTGCCAGTAGTTTGGCAGGGGACACTGAAGCTTTCTTT.